A selection of T cell receptor beta chains follows, all from one sample in a study of post-analysis software for immune sequencing data. TCRdb reprocessed the PCR reads with MiXCR, giving one entry per CDR3 protein. Of some 500,000 distinct CDR3 sequences in the sample, 45% were seen once. The sample was blood. Source of these receptors: a girl aged 5-17 years with multiple sclerosis. Both conserved end residues are trimmed from each CDR3. Fields, in order: clone size, V gene, CDR3 protein. Expanded clones get a size class; other rows say once, few or many, or leave the size out.

- TRBV20-1 SARAEGTGGAGTNEKLF
many TRBV12-3/TRBV12-4 ASSQQRYREQY
few TRBV7-2 ASSPGGTPETQY
- TRBV28 ASSLSAGNSYNEQF
few TRBV9 ASSVVGDYTDTQY
- TRBV2 ASTSDSGGSNEQF
- TRBV5-1 ASSRAGSTNEKLF
few TRBV18 ASSPTPLGQRGPNTEAF
- TRBV10-3 AISENREKLF
- TRBV6-5 ASGSSGETYNSPLH
- TRBV3-1 ASSQGRGPSYEQY
- TRBV20-1 SASPDSAKNIQY
many TRBV4-3 ASSLGTGGETQY
- TRBV29-1 SVGGQRDSYEQY
- TRBV6-2/TRBV6-3 ASKTPGLAGQETQY